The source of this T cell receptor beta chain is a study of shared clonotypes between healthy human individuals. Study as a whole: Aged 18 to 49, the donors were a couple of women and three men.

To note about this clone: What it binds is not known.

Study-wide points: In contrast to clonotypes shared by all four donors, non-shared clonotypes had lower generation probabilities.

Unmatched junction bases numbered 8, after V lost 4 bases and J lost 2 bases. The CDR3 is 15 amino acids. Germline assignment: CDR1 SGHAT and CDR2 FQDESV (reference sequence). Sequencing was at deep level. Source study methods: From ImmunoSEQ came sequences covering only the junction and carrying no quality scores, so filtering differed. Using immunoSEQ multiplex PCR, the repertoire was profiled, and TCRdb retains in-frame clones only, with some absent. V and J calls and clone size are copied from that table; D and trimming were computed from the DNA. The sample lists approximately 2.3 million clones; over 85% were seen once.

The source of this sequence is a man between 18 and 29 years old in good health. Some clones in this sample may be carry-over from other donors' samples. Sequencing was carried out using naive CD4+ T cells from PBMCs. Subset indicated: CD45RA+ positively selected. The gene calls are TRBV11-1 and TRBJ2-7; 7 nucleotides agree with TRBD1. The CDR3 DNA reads TGTGCCAGCAGCTCGAACAGGGGTCCCCCCTACGAGCAGTACTTC. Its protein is CASSSNRGPPYEQYF.